What follows are 24 T cell receptor beta chains derived from one specimen sequenced in a study of T cell changes during pregnancy in multiple sclerosis. The protocol was immunoSEQ multiplex PCR, while the TCRdb copy is restricted to in-frame clones and leaves out a portion. The sample includes 70,000 to 80,000 clones, about 93% of them seen just once. The specimen was peripheral blood, collected in the first trimester of pregnancy. These receptors were taken from a female donor with multiple sclerosis, enrolled in a pregnancy study.

This chain joins TRBV23-1 and TRBJ1-2, with D possibly matching TRBD1 (5 bases). TRBV23-1 is designated an ORF whose function remains uncertain. V lost 3 bases and J 3 bases, leaving 11 bases between the germline ends. The CDR3 consists of 14 residues. The CDR3 coding sequence is TGCGCCAGCAGTCATTATGACAGATACTATGGCTACACCTTC. Translating it yields CASSHYDRYYGYTF.

V usage is TRBV28 and J usage is TRBJ2-7, with 7 bases that match TRBD2. V was pared by 6 bases and J by 0 bases, with 8 bases of the junction left unmatched. The germline V gene has CDR1 MDHEN and CDR2 SYDVKM. There are 15 residues in the CDR3. For the CDR3, the DNA is TGTGCCAGCAGACCCAGCGGGGCAAGCTCCTACGAGCAGTACTTC. This sequence encodes CASRPSGASSYEQYF.

The V call is TRBV9, the J call TRBJ1-1; the match to TRBD1 covers 8 bases. Germline assignment: CDR1 SGDLS and CDR2 YYNGEE. V was clipped by 3 bases and J by 4 bases; unmatched bases: 14. The CDR3 consists of 17 residues. CDR3 DNA: TGTGCCAGCAGCGCCGGGGACAGGACCCTTTGGGGCACTGAAGCTTTCTTT. Translated, it gives CASSAGDRTLWGTEAFF. Supplemented by reference TRBV9 and TRBJ1-1, the full variable domain reads DSGVTQTPKHLITATGQRVTLRCSPRSGDLSVYWYQQSLDQGLQFLIQYYNGEERAKGNILERFSAQQFPDLHSELNLSSLELGDSALYFCASSAGDRTLWGTEAFFGQGTRLTVV.

The rearrangement links TRBV2 to TRBJ1-4; maybe TRBD1 (5 bases). V was trimmed by 0 bases and J by 3 bases, leaving 17 bases between them. Germline values: CDR1 SNHLY, CDR2 FYNNEI. The CDR3 length is 18 residues. CDR3 nucleotide sequence: TGTGCCAGCAGTGAAGCGCTAATCAGGGCTGCAGCTAATGAAAAACTGTTTTTT. This encodes CASSEALIRAAANEKLFF.

The V call is TRBV28, the J call TRBJ1-5; D not certain. The CDR3 has 12 amino acids. In germline, CDR1 is MDHEN, CDR2 SYDVKM. Deletions cut 5 bases from V and 3 bases from J, with 5 bases between. The CDR3 region has the DNA TGTGCCAGCAGTCTCCTCAATCAGCCCCAGCATTTT. Translating it yields CASSLLNQPQHF.

The V call is TRBV2, the J call TRBJ2-3; 7 bases are shared with TRBD1. CDR1 SNHLY and CDR2 FYNNEI come from the germline V gene. The CDR3 runs 15 residues. The J segment lost 3 bases and the V segment lost 9 bases, leaving 12 bases of the junction unmatched. The CDR3 loop reads CASPAGDSYTDTQYF. In DNA form, the CDR3 reads TGTGCCAGTCCGGCCGGGGACAGTTATACAGATACGCAGTATTTT. Combining the CDR3 with reference TRBV2 and TRBJ2-3 gives the whole variable domain EPEVTQTPSHQVTQMGQEVILRCVPISNHLYFYWYRQILGQKVEFLVSFYNNEISEKSEIFDDQFSVERPDGSNFTLKIRSTKLEDSAMYFCASPAGDSYTDTQYFGPGTRLTVL.

The chain combines TRBV7-9 with TRBJ1-4; a possible D gene is TRBD1 (6 bases). Germline V CDR1 and CDR2: SEHNR, FQNEAQ (reference sequence). The CDR3 extends over 15 amino acids. The V end lost 5 bases, the J end lost 7 bases, and 17 bases lay between the germline ends. The CDR3 loop reads CASSRTGTSGEKLFF. CDR3 DNA: TGTGCCAGCAGCAGGACCGGGACATCTGGTGAAAAACTGTTTTTT. Based on the CDR3 plus reference TRBV7-9 and TRBJ1-4, the full variable domain is DTGVSQNPRHKITKRGQNVTFRCDPISEHNRLYWYRQTLGQGPEFLTYFQNEAQLEKSRLLSDRFSAERPKGSFSTLEIQRTEQGDSAMYLCASSRTGTSGEKLFFGSGTQLSVL.

Here the CDR3 reads CASREVNEQFF. The CDR3 nucleotides are TGTGCCAGTCGAGAGGTGAATGAGCAGTTCTTC. The chain combines TRBV28 with TRBJ2-1; unclear D gene. V was pared by 9 bases and J by 7 bases, with 10 bases between. Germline CDR1 MDHEN, CDR2 SYDVKM. The CDR3 totals 11 residues.

This chain joins TRBV2 and TRBJ1-2; D gene ambiguous. The CDR3 is 14 amino acids. Trimming took 2 bases from V and 2 from J, leaving 9 bases between them. Germline V gives CDR1 SNHLY, CDR2 FYNNEI. The CDR3 reads CASSENSRNYGYTF. The CDR3 DNA reads TGTGCCAGCAGTGAAAACTCCAGGAACTATGGCTACACCTTC.

The V and J genes are TRBV5-8 and TRBJ2-1; 10 bases fit TRBD1. Germline lookup yields CDR1 SGHTS and CDR2 YDEGEE. This CDR3 comprises 16 residues. The trim removed 4 bases at V and 6 bases at J, leaving 10 bases unmatched. In DNA form, the CDR3 reads TGTGCCAGCAGCGCCGAGACAGGGGGCGCGATCAATGAGCAGTTCTTC. Amino acids: CASSAETGGAINEQFF.

This CDR3 is CSVDPRSGNTIYF. The CDR3 nucleotides are TGCAGCGTTGATCCCCGCTCTGGAAACACCATATATTTT. The V and J genes are TRBV29-1 and TRBJ1-3; no clear D gene. Germline CDR1 and CDR2: SQVTM and ANQGSEA. This CDR3 has 13 residues. Trimming pared 3 bases from V and 0 bases from J, leaving 6 bases between.

The chain links TRBV11-3 to TRBJ2-1; the match to TRBD2 covers 7 bases. The trim removed 3 bases at V and 13 bases at J, leaving 12 bases unmatched. CDR1 and CDR2 (germline): SGHNT, YENEEA. The CDR3 runs to 14 residues. CDR3 loop: CASSLGNTGTIQFF. For the CDR3, the DNA is TGTGCCAGCAGCTTGGGAAATACCGGGACTATTCAGTTCTTC.

In DNA, the CDR3 is TGTGCCAGCTCACCACCCCCGGGGTATGAAAAACTGTTTTTT. Amino acid sequence: CASSPPPGYEKLFF. V and J are TRBV18 and TRBJ1-4; D is unresolved. Trimming left V 0 bases short and J 6 bases short, with 8 bases between. CDR1 is KGHSH and CDR2 is LQKENI in the germline V gene. The CDR3 contains 14 residues.

Concerning this clone: In the same sample, other DNA sequences code for this CDR3. The gene calls are TRBV29-1 and TRBJ2-2; TRBD1 matches 8 bases. This CDR3 is built from 15 residues. The V segment lost 5 bases and the J segment 2 bases; nucleotides outside the gene matches: 7. The germline CDR1 and CDR2 sequences are SQVTM and ANQGSEA. CDR3 sequence: CSVPGQGLNTGELFF. In DNA, the CDR3 is TGCAGCGTTCCAGGACAGGGCCTAAACACCGGGGAGCTGTTTTTT.

The CDR3 DNA reads as TGTGCCAGCAGCAAAGCGGGCAGCGGGAACCAAGAGACCCAGTACTTC. Its protein is CASSKAGSGNQETQYF. This chain links TRBV21-1 with TRBJ2-5; TRBD2, the table's D call, lacks a check against the DNA. TRBV21-1 is deemed a pseudogene. There are 16 residues in the CDR3.

This clone was detected once. The chain has TRBV19 and TRBJ1-1; 7 bases align to TRBD1. Trimming at V came to 0 bases and at J to 10 bases, leaving 8 bases not matched to a gene. Germline V gene sequence: CDR1 LNHDA, CDR2 SQIVND (reference sequence). CDR3 size: 14 residues. CDR3 protein: CASSIEGQALGAFF. Written as DNA, the CDR3 is TGTGCCAGTAGTATAGAAGGACAGGCCTTGGGAGCTTTCTTT. Looking up the rest from reference TRBV19 and TRBJ1-1 gives the full variable domain: DGGITQSPKYLFRKEGQNVTLSCEQNLNHDAMYWYRQDPGQGLRLIYYSQIVNDFQKGDIAEGYSVSREKKESFPLTVTSAQKNPTAFYLCASSIEGQALGAFFGQGTRLTVV.

The rearrangement uses TRBV12-2 and TRBJ1-1; TRBD1 is taken as the D call from the table, unchecked against the DNA. TRBV12-2 is a known pseudogene. The CDR3 is made up of 16 amino acids. Here the CDR3 reads CASRYLGFRGRTEAFF. The CDR3 coding sequence is TGTGCAAGTCGTTATTTGGGTTTCAGGGGACGGACTGAAGCTTTCTTT.

This chain links TRBV30 with TRBJ2-7; 12 bases are a match to TRBD2. Trimming took 4 bases from V and 2 from J; bases not matched to a gene: 0. This CDR3 is 13 amino acids long. Germline CDR1 and CDR2: GTSNPN and SVGIG (reference sequence). The CDR3 loop is CAWTSGRAYEQYF. CDR3 bases: TGTGCCTGGACTAGCGGGAGGGCCTACGAGCAGTACTTC.

The chain couples TRBV5-4 to TRBJ2-7; weak D call: TRBD2 (7 bases). The germline gives CDR1 SGHNT, CDR2 YYREEE (reference sequence). Trimming left V 1 base short and J 2 bases short, with 16 bases between. The CDR3 is 16 amino acids. Written as DNA, the CDR3 is TGTGCCAGCAGCTTGTTTGTCGGGGGGCTAACCTACGAGCAGTACTTC. Protein product: CASSLFVGGLTYEQYF.

The chain links TRBV18 to TRBJ1-6; no definite D call. V gave up 2 bases and J gave up 7 bases, with 9 bases separating them. This CDR3 spans 14 amino acids. Germline V gives CDR1 KGHSH, CDR2 LQKENI. The CDR3 DNA sequence: TGTGCCAGCTCACCAAGGACTCAGAATTCACCCCTCCACTTT. Its protein product is CASSPRTQNSPLHF.

The V gene is TRBV19, the J gene TRBJ1-5; D is unresolved. Germline CDR1 reads LNHDA; CDR2 reads SQIVND (reference sequence). CDR3 size: 15 residues. Between the trimmed V and J ends, which lost 6 bases and 3 bases, there was a span of 15 bases. The CDR3 loop is CASRAWESDNQPQHF. For the CDR3, the DNA is TGTGCCAGTAGGGCCTGGGAGTCAGACAATCAGCCCCAGCATTTT.

This sequence joins TRBV11-1 and TRBJ2-1, with TRBD2 matching 8 bases. The CDR3 consists of 15 residues. Germline assignment: CDR1 SGHAT and CDR2 FQDESV (reference sequence). The V gene end was trimmed by 3 bases and the J gene end by 3 bases; junction bases not matched to a gene: 4. The CDR3 DNA reads as TGTGCCAGCAGCTTCTTGCGGGGGGTCTACAATGAGCAGTTCTTC. It translates to CASSFLRGVYNEQFF.

The rearrangement links TRBV2 to TRBJ2-2; 15 bases are a match to TRBD2. The CDR3 contains 16 residues. Germline lookup yields CDR1 SNHLY and CDR2 FYNNEI. With V trimmed by 6 bases and J by 5 bases, 4 bases remained unmatched. CDR3: CASRPGLAGGTGELFF. CDR3 coding DNA: TGTGCCAGCAGGCCTGGACTAGCGGGGGGGACCGGGGAGCTGTTTTTT.

The CDR3 coding sequence is TGTGCCAGTAGTCCCTGGACTGGGGGCTATGAGCAGTTCTTC. Translating gives CASSPWTGGYEQFF. V is TRBV19 and J is TRBJ2-1; the D gene is possibly TRBD1 (6 bases). Trimming removed 5 bases from V and 8 bases from J, with 16 bases in between. The CDR3 sequence is 14 residues long. Germline lookup yields CDR1 LNHDA and CDR2 SQIVND (reference sequence).